The 10 T cell receptor beta chains below come from one sample, sequenced in a study of cytomegalovirus exposure and HLA in healthy donors. It was with 60 Vbeta and 13 Jbeta primers that the PCR ran. Measured with immunoSEQ multiplex PCR; TCRdb has only the in-frame clones, and not every one. The sample consists of about 160,000 clones, 82% of them appearing once. Material: PBMCs. Receptor source: a man aged 50 or older in good health and CMV-seropositive.

This clone turned up a few times. The same CDR3 is also encoded by other DNA sequences in this sample. The chain employs TRBV19 and TRBJ2-1; the match to TRBD2 covers 10 bases. V lost 5 bases, J lost 3 bases, and 4 bases stayed unmatched. The CDR3 loop spans 15 amino acids. Germline CDR1 LNHDA, CDR2 SQIVND (reference sequence). CDR3 DNA sequence: TGTGCCAGTAGTCCATCTAGCGGGGGCTACAATGAGCAGTTCTTC. Its protein product is CASSPSSGGYNEQFF.

V is TRBV28 and J is TRBJ2-2; perhaps TRBD2 as D (6 bases). The V gene's germline CDR1 is MDHEN and CDR2 SYDVKM. CDR3 size: 15 residues. Deletions cut 7 bases from V and 6 bases from J, with 18 bases between. CDR3 residues: CASNKPGLLAGELFF. Here the CDR3 DNA reads TGTGCCAGCAATAAACCGGGACTGCTCGCCGGGGAGCTGTTTTTT.

The CDR3 nucleotides read TGTGCCACCAGCAGAGAAGACAGGGAGAATCAGCCCCAGCATTTT. Translating it yields CATSREDRENQPQHF. The chain combines TRBV15 with TRBJ1-5; 7 nucleotides align to TRBD1. CDR1 is LNHNV and CDR2 is YYDKDF in the germline V gene (reference sequence). J gave up 4 bases and V 0 bases, and 3 bases lay outside the gene matches. The CDR3 extends over 15 amino acids.

The chain links TRBV5-1 to TRBJ2-1; 11 bases fit TRBD1. Germline assignment: CDR1 SGHRS and CDR2 YFSETQ. The CDR3 contains 12 residues. V trimming: 7 bases; J trimming: 8 bases; junction bases outside the gene matches: 2. CDR3 sequence: CASGQGADEQFF. CDR3 DNA sequence: TGCGCCAGCGGACAGGGGGCCGATGAGCAGTTCTTC. The complete variable domain, with remaining parts taken from reference TRBV5-1 and TRBJ2-1, reads KAGVTQTPRYLIKTRGQQVTLSCSPISGHRSVSWYQQTPGQGLQFLFEYFSETQRNKGNFPGRFSGRQFSNSRSEMNVSTLELGDSALYLCASGQGADEQFFGPGTRLTVL.

The chain employs TRBV5-4 and TRBJ2-5; D remains ambiguous. V was clipped by 0 bases and J by 0 bases, with 6 bases between them. Germline CDR1 and CDR2: SGHNT and YYREEE (reference sequence). There are 14 residues in the CDR3. CDR3 sequence: CASSLDPDQETQYF. CDR3 nucleotide sequence: TGTGCCAGCAGCTTGGATCCCGACCAAGAGACCCAGTACTTC.

The rearrangement uses TRBV7-2 and TRBJ1-3, with D perhaps matching TRBD1 (5 bases). CDR1 SGHTA and CDR2 FQGNSA come from the germline V gene. The V gene lost 5 bases and the J gene lost 2 bases, with 16 bases spanning the gap. CDR3 length equals 16 residues. CDR3 in DNA: TGTGCCAGCAGCCTAAGGTTGGCAGGGACTGGAAACACCATATATTTT. Its protein is CASSLRLAGTGNTIYF.

The chain couples TRBV2 to TRBJ1-5, with 9 positions matching TRBD1. Germline-derived CDR1 and CDR2 are SNHLY and FYNNEI. This CDR3 has 14 amino acids. V was clipped by 7 bases and J by 5 bases; unmatched bases: 6. The CDR3 loop reads CASKAGTGYQPQHF. In nucleotides, the CDR3 is TGTGCCAGCAAAGCCGGGACAGGGTATCAGCCCCAGCATTTT.

V usage is TRBV5-4 and J usage is TRBJ2-1; 13 nucleotides line up with TRBD2. The V gene end was trimmed by 1 base and the J gene end by 4 bases; junction bases not matched to a gene: 5. The length of the CDR3 is 17 residues. Germline CDR1 and CDR2: SGHNT and YYREEE (reference sequence). Here the CDR3 DNA reads TGTGCCAGCAGCTTGTTCGGGACTAGCGGGAAGTACAATGAGCAGTTCTTC. Translating gives CASSLFGTSGKYNEQFF.

A single count supports this clone. The chain is built from TRBV18 and TRBJ1-6, with TRBD1 matching 7 bases. The junction had 13 bases not matched to a gene; V was cut back by 6 bases and J by 8 bases. CDR1 is KGHSH, CDR2 LQKENI, per germline. This CDR3 contains 16 residues. Here the CDR3 reads CASSQRGTGVDSPLHF. As DNA, the CDR3 is TGTGCCAGCTCTCAACGGGGTACAGGGGTAGATTCACCCCTCCACTTT.

The chain has TRBV7-9 and TRBJ2-2; TRBD1 matches 8 bases. The germline V gene has CDR1 SEHNR and CDR2 FQNEAQ (reference sequence). V shed 4 bases and J 6 bases; nucleotides not matched to a gene: 7. The CDR3 totals 15 residues. CDR3 loop: CASSWTGPGAGELFF. CDR3 DNA: TGTGCCAGCAGCTGGACAGGGCCCGGGGCCGGGGAGCTGTTTTTT.